This record looks at one T cell receptor (beta chain) sequence and its context. Produced via immunoSEQ multiplex PCR; TCRdb's table is partial and in-frame only. The data contain some 430,000 clones, 90% of them seen just once; the ten biggest clones take up 0.6%. V trimming: 3 bases; J trimming: 1 base; junction bases outside the gene matches: 9. The V gene's germline CDR1 is MNHEY and CDR2 SMNVEV (reference sequence). The CDR3 consists of 17 residues. These data are taken from a study of blood T cell repertoires in COVID-19. The sample was PBMCs or T cells enriched from blood (not recorded which). The chain is built from TRBV27 and TRBJ2-3, with TRBD2 matching 8 bases. The receptor was isolated from a man in his late teens or twenties who had recovered from COVID-19. The CDR3, as DNA: TGTGCCAGCAGTTTCCTCAAAGCGGGAGAGGGCACAGATACGCAGTATTTT. Translation gives CASSFLKAGEGTDTQYF.